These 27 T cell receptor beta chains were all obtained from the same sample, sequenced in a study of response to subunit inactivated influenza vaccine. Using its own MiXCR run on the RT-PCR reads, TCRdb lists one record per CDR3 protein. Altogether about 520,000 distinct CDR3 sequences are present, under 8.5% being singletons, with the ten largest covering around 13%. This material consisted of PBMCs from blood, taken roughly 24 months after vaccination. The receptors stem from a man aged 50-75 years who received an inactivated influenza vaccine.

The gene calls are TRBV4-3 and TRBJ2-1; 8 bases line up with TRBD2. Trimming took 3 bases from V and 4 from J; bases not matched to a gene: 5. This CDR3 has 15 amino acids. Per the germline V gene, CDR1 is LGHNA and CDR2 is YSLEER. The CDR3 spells CASSHAGTSYNEQFF. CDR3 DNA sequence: TGCGCCAGCAGCCACGCCGGGACTAGTTACAATGAGCAGTTCTTC.

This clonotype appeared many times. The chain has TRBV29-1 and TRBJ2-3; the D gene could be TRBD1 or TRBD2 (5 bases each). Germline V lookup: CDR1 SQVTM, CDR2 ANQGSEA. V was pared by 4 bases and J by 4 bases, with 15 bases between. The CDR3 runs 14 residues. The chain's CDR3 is CSVVFHGTADTQYF. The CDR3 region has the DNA TGCAGCGTTGTCTTTCATGGGACCGCAGATACGCAGTATTTT.

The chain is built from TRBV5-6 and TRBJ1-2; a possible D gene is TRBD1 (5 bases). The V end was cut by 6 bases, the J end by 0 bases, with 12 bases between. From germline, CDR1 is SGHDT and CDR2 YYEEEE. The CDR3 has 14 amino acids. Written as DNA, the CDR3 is TGTGCCAGCACCACAGGTCCAGCTAACTATGGCTACACCTTC. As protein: CASTTGPANYGYTF.

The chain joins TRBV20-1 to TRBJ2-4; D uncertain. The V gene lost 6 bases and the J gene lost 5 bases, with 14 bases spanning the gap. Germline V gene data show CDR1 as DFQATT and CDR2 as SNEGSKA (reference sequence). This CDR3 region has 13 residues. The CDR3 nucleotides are TGCAGTGCCCACCTAAAGTCCGAAAACATTCAGTACTTC. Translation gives CSAHLKSENIQYF.

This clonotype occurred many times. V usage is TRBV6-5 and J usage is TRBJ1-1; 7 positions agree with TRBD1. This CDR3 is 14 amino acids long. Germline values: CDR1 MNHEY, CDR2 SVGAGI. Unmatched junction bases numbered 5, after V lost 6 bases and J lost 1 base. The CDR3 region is CASRSGGGNTEAFF. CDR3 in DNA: TGTGCCAGCAGATCAGGGGGAGGGAACACTGAAGCTTTCTTT.

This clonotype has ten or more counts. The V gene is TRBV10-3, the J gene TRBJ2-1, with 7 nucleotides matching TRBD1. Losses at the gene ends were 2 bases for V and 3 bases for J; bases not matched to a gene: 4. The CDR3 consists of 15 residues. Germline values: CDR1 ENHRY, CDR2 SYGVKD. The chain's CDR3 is CAISEGDSFYNEQFF. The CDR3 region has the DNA TGTGCCATCAGTGAGGGGGACAGCTTCTACAATGAGCAGTTCTTC.

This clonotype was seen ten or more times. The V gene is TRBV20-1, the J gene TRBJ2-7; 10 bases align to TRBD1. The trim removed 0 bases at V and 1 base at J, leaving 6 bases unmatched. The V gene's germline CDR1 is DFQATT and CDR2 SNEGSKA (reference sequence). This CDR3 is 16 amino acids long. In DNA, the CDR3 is TGCAGTGCTAGAGAAGGGGGACAGGGGTTATCCTACGAGCAGTACTTC. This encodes CSAREGGQGLSYEQYF.

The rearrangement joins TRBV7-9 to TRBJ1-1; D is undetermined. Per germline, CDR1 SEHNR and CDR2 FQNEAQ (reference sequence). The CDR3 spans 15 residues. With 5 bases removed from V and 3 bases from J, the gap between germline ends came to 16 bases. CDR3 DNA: TGTGCCAGCAGCCCAAAAGATAGACTGGACACTGAAGCTTTCTTT. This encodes CASSPKDRLDTEAFF.

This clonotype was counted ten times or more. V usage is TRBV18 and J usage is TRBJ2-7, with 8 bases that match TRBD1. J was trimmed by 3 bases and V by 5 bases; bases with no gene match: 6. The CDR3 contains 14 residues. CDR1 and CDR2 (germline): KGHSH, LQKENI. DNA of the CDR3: TGTGCCAGCTCATCAATTACAGGGGGCTACGAGCAGTACTTC. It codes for CASSSITGGYEQYF.

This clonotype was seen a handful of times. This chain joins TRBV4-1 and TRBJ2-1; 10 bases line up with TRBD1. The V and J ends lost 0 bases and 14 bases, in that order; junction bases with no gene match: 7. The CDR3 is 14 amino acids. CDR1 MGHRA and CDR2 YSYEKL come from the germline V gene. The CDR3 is CASSQEGTGAPKFF. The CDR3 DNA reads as TGCGCCAGCAGCCAAGAGGGGACAGGGGCCCCTAAGTTCTTC.

CDR3 residues: CATLGQGGYGYTF. The CDR3 DNA reads TGTGCCACTTTAGGACAGGGTGGCTATGGCTACACCTTC. The chain carries TRBV10-3 and TRBJ1-2; 8 bases fit TRBD1. Germline trimming cut 10 bases from V and 4 bases from J; bases unmatched to any gene: 8. The CDR3 runs 13 residues. Germline values: CDR1 ENHRY, CDR2 SYGVKD.

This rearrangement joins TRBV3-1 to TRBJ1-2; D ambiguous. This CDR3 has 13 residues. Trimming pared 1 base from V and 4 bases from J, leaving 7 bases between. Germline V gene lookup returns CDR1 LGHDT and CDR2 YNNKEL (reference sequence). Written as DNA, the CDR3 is TGTGCCAGCAGCCAAGCGAGAAGCTATGGCTACACCTTC. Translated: CASSQARSYGYTF.

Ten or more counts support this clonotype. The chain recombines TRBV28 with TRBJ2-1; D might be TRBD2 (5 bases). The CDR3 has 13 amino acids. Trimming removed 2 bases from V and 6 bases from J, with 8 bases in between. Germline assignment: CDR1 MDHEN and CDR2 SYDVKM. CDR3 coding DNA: TGTGCCAGCAGTTTAATGGGGAGCAATGAGCAGTTCTTC. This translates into CASSLMGSNEQFF.

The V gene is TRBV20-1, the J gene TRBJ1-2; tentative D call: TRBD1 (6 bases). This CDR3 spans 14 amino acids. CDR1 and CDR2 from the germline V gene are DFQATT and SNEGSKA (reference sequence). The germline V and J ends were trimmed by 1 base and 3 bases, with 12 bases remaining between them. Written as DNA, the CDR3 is TGCAGTGCTAGAGTGAAGGGGGAGGACTATGGCTACACCTTC. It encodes CSARVKGEDYGYTF.

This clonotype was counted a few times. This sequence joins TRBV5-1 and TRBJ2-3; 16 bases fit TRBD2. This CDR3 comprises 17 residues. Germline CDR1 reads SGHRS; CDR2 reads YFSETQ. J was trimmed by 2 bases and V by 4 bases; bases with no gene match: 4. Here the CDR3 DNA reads TGCGCCAGCAGCGCCGGGACTAGCGGGAGGGTCACAGATACGCAGTATTTT. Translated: CASSAGTSGRVTDTQYF.

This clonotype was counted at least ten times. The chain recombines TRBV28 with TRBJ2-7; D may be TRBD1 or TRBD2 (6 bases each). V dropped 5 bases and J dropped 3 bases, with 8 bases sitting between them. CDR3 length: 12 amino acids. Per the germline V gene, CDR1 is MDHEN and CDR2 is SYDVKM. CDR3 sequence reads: CASSRGDYEQYF. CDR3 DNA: TGTGCCAGCAGTAGGGGGGACTACGAGCAGTACTTC.

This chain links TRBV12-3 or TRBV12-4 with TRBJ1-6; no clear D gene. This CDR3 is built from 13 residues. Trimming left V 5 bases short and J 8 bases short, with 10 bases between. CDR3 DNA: TGTGCCAGCAGTCCAGAGCGGTATTCACCCCTCCACTTT. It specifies CASSPERYSPLHF.

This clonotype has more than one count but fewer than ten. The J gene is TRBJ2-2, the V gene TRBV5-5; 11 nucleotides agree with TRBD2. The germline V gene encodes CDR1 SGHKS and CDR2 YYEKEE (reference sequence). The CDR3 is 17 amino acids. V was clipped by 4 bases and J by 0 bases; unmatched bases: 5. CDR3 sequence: CASSGPGLAANTGELFF. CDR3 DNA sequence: TGTGCCAGCAGCGGACCGGGACTAGCGGCGAACACCGGGGAGCTGTTTTTT.

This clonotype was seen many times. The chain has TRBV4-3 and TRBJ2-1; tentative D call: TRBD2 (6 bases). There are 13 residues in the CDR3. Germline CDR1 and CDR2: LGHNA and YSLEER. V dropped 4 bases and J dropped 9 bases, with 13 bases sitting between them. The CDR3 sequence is CASSPWPGVEQFF. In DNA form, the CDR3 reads TGCGCCAGCAGCCCCTGGCCGGGGGTTGAGCAGTTCTTC.

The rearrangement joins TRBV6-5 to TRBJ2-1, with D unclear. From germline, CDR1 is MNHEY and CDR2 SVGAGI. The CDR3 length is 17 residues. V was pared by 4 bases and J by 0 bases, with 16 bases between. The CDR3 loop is CASSSGRWTSSYNEQFF. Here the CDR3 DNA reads TGTGCCAGCAGTTCCGGACGGTGGACGAGCTCCTACAATGAGCAGTTCTTC.

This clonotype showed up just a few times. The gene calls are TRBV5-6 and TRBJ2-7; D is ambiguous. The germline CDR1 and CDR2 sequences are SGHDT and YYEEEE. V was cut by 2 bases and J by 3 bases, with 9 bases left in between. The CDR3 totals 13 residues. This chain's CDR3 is CASSFKGIYEQYF. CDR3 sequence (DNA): TGTGCCAGCAGCTTCAAGGGAATCTACGAGCAGTACTTC. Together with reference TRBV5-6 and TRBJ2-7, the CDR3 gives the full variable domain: DAGVTQSPTHLIKTRGQQVTLRCSPKSGHDTVSWYQQALGQGPQFIFQYYEEEERQRGNFPDRFSGHQFPNYSSELNVNALLLGDSALYLCASSFKGIYEQYFGPGTRLTVT.

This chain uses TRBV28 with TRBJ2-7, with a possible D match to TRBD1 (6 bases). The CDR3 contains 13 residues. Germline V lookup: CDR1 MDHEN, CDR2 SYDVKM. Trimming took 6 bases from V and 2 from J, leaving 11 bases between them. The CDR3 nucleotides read TGTGCCAGCAGACCACAGGGCCCCTACGAGCAGTACTTC. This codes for CASRPQGPYEQYF.

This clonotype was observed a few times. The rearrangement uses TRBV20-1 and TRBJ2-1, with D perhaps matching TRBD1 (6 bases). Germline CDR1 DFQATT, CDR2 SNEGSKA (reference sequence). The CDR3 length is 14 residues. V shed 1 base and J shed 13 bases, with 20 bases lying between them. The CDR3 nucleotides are TGCAGTGCTAGAGTCACCGGGACACAAGCCCACCAGTTCTTC. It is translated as CSARVTGTQAHQFF.

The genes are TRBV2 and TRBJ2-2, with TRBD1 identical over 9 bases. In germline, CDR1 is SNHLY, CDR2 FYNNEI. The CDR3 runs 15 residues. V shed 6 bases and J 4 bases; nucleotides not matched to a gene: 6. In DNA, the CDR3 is TGTGCCAGCAGCGGGGACAGGGTACTCACCGGGGAGCTGTTTTTT. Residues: CASSGDRVLTGELFF.

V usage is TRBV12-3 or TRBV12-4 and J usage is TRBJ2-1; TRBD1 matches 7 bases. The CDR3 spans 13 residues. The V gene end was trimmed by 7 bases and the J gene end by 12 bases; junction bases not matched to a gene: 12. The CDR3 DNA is TGTGCCAGCACCATTTCCCAGGGGGTTAGGCAGTTCTTC. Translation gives CASTISQGVRQFF.

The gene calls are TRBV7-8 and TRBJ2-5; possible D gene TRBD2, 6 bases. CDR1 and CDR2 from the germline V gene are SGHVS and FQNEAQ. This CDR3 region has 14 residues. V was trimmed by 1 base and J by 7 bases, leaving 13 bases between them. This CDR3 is CASSLDLGLWTQYF. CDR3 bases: TGTGCCAGCAGCTTAGATTTGGGACTGTGGACCCAGTACTTC.

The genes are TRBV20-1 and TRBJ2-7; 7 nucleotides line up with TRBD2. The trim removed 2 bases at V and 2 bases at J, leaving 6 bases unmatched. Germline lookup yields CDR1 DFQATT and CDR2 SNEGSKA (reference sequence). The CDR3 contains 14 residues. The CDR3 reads CSARLAGSTYEQYF. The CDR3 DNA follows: TGCAGTGCTAGATTAGCGGGTTCAACCTACGAGCAGTACTTC.